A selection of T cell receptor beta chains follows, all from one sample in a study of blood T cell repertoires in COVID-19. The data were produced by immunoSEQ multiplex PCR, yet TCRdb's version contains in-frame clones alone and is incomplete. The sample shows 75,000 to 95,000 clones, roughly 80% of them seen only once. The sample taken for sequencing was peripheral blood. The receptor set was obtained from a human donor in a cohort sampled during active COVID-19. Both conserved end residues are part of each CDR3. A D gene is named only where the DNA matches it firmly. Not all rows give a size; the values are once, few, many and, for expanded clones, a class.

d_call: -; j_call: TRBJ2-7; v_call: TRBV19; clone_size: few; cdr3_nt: TGTGCCAGTAGTATTTCCCTCTCCTACGAGCAGTACTTC; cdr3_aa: CASSISLSYEQYF
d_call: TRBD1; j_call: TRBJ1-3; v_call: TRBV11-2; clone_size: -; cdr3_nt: TGTGCCAGCAGCTTGGACAGGGCATCAGCTGGAAACACCATATATTTT; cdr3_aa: CASSLDRASAGNTIYF
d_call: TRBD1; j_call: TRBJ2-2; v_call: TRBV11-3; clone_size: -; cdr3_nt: TGTGCCAGCAGCCCGGTCGGACAGGGGGGTACCGGGGAGCTGTTTTTT; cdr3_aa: CASSPVGQGGTGELFF
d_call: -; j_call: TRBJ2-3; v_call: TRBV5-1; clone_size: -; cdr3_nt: TGCGCCAGCAGCCCCAACCGGGCCCCAGGGGCAGATACGCAGTATTTT; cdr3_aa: CASSPNRAPGADTQYF
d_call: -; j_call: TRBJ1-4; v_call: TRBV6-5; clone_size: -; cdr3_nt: TGTGCCAGCAGTTACGGCAGGGCCAGTAATGAAAAACTGTTTTTT; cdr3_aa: CASSYGRASNEKLFF
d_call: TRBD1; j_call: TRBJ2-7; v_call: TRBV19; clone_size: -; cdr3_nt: TGTGCCAGTACCCTGCGACAGGGGGCCGAAAACGAGCAGTACTTC; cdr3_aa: CASTLRQGAENEQYF
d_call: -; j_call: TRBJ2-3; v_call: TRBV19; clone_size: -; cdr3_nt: TGTGCCAGTAGTTCTGGGGCACCGGATACGCAGTATTTT; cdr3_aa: CASSSGAPDTQYF
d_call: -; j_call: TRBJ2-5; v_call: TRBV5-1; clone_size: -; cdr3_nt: TGCGCCAGCAGCCCAGAACAACCTCAAGAGACCCAGTACTTC; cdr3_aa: CASSPEQPQETQYF
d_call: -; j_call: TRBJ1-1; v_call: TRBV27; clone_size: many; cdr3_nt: TGTGCCAGCAGTTTAGTAGGATTCGACAGACCTTTGAACACTGAAGCTTTCTTT; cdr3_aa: CASSLVGFDRPLNTEAFF
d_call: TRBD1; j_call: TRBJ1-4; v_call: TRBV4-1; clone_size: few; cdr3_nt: TGCGCCAGCAGCCACAGGACAGGGGGCCTTGAAAAACTGTTTTTT; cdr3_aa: CASSHRTGGLEKLFF
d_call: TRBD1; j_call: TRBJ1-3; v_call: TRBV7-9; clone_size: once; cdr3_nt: TGTGCCAGCAGCTTACTTACAGGGGGCTCTGGAAACACCATATATTTT; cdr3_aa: CASSLLTGGSGNTIYF
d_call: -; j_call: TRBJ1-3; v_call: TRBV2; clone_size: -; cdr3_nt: TGTGCCAGCAGTGAACAGGGTCACAGCTCTGGAAACACCATATATTTT; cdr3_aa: CASSEQGHSSGNTIYF
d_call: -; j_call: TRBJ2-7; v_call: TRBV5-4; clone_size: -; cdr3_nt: TGTGCCAGCAGCTTGGACCCGGGACTCGCCTACGAGCAGTACTTC; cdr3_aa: CASSLDPGLAYEQYF
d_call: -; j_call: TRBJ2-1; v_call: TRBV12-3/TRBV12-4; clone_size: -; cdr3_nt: TGTGCCAGCAGTTTCGGGGGCTACAATGAGCAGTTCTTC; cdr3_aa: CASSFGGYNEQFF
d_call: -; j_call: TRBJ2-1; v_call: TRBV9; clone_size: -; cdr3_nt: TGTGCCAGCAGCCCCTGGGACACCTTCAATGAGCAGTTCTTC; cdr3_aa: CASSPWDTFNEQFF
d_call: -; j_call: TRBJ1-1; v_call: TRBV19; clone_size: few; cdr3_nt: TGTGCCAGTAGACCGCAGGGCACTGAAGCTTTCTTT; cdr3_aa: CASRPQGTEAFF
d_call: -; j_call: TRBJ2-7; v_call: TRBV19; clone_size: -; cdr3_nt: TGTGCCAGTAGTACCGAAGGACGGGGCTCCTACGAGCAGTACTTC; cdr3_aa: CASSTEGRGSYEQYF
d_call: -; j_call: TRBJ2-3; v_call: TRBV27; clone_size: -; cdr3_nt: TGTGCCAGCGCTATCAGGGGATTAGGCACAGATACGCAGTATTTT; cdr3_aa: CASAIRGLGTDTQYF
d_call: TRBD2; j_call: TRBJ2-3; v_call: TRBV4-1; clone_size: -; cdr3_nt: TGCGCCAGCAGCCAAGTACTAGCGGGGGCTCGAATTACAGATACGCAGTATTTT; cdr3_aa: CASSQVLAGARITDTQYF
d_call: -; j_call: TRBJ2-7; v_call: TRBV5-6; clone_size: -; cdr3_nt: TGTGCCAGCAGCTTTGGGGACACAGGGCACGGGCAGTACTTC; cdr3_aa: CASSFGDTGHGQYF
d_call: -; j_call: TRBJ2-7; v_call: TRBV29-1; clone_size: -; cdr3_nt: TGCAGCGTTGAAGATGCTAACTACGAGCAGTACTTC; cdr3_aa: CSVEDANYEQYF
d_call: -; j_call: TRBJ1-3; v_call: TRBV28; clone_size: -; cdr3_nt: TGTGCCAGCAGTACCTCAGGCCTGCTTGGAAACACCATATATTTT; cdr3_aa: CASSTSGLLGNTIYF
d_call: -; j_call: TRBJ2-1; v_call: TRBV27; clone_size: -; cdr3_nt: TGTGCCAGCAGTTCCAACTACAATGAGCAGTTCTTC; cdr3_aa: CASSSNYNEQFF
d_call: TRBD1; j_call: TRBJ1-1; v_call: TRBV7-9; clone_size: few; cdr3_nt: TGTGCCAGCAGCTTAGTGGGACAGGGGAACACTGAAGCTTTCTTT; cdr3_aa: CASSLVGQGNTEAFF
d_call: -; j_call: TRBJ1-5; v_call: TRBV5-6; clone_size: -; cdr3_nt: TGTGCCAGCAGCTTGGCAGGGGATTATAGCAATCAGCCCCAGCATTTT; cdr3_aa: CASSLAGDYSNQPQHF
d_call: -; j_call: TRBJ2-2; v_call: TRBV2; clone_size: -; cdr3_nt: TGTGCCAGCAGTTCACACCATATGACCGGGGAGCTGTTTTTT; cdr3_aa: CASSSHHMTGELFF
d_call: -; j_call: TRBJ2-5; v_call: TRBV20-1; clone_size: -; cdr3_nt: TGCAGTGTAGGGCGGGGAGAGACCCAGTACTTC; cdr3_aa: CSVGRGETQYF
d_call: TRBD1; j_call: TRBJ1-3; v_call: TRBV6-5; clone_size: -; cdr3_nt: TGTGCCAGCAGTCCGGGACAGGGAAACACCATATATTTT; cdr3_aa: CASSPGQGNTIYF
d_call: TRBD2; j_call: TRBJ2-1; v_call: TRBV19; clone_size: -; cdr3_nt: TGTGCCAGTAGCTCCATTAGCGGGGGGGCCCACAATGAGCAGTTCTTC; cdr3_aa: CASSSISGGAHNEQFF
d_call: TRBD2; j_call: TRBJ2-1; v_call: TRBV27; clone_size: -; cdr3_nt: TGTGCCAGCAGTGCACGGGGACTAGCAATAGTCTCCTACAATGAGCAGTTCTTC; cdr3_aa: CASSARGLAIVSYNEQFF
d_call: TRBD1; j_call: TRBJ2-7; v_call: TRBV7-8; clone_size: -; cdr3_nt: TGTGCCAGCAGCCAAAGACAGGGGGTGATTCCCTACGAGCAGTACTTC; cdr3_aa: CASSQRQGVIPYEQYF
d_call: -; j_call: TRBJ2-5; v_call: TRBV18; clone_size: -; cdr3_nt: TGTGCCAGCTCACCAACGCTAGCGATTCGATCCCCCCGGTACTTC; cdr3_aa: CASSPTLAIRSPRYF
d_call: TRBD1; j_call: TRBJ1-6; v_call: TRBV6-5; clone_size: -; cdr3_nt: TGTGCCAGCAACAGGGGTGGGTTGTATAATTCACCCCTCCACTTT; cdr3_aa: CASNRGGLYNSPLHF
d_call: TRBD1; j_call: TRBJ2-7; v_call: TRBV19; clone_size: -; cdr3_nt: TGTGCCAGTAGCAACCGGGACAGGGTTAACGAGCAGTACTTC; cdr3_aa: CASSNRDRVNEQYF
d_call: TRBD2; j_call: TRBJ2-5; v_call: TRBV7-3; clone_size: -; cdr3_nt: TGTGCCAGCAGCGCCCTAGCGGGGGGGCCGGGAGAGACCCAGTACTTC; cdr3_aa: CASSALAGGPGETQYF
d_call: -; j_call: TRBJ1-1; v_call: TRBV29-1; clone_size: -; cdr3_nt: TGCAGCGTCGCAGGCGGGGCCGGCACTGAAGCTTTCTTT; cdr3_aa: CSVAGGAGTEAFF
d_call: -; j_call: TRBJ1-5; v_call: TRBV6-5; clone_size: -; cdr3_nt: TGTGCCAGCAGTCTTACCGCGTTGGGCGAACAGCCCCAGCATTTT; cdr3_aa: CASSLTALGEQPQHF
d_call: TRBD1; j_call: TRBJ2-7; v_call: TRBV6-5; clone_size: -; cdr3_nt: TGTGCCAGCGCGAGCAGGGGGCCGGGTGACGAGCAGTACTTC; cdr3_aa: CASASRGPGDEQYF
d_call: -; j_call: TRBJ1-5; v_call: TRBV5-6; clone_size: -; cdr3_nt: TGTGCCAGCAGCTTGGAGGCAGGGTATCAGCCCCAGCATTTT; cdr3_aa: CASSLEAGYQPQHF
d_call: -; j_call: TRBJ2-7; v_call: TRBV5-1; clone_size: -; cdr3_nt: TGCGCCAGCAGCCAGGTCGGAGAGCAGTACTTC; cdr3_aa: CASSQVGEQYF
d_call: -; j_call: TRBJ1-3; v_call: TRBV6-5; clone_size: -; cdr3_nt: TGTGCCAGCAGTTACTACCCGGTCTCTGGAAACACCATATATTTT; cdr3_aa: CASSYYPVSGNTIYF
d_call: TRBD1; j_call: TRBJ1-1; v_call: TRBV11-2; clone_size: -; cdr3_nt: TGTGCCAGCAGCTTAGATTTGGCAGGGGGCACTGAAGCTTTCTTT; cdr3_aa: CASSLDLAGGTEAFF
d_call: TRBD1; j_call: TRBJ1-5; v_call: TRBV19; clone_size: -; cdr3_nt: TGTGCCAGCCGGGACAGGGACATTCAGCCCCAGCATTTT; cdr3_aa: CASRDRDIQPQHF
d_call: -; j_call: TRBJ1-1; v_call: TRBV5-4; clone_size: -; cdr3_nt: TGTGCCAGCAGCCAACTCTCGAACACTGAAGCTTTCTTT; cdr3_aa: CASSQLSNTEAFF
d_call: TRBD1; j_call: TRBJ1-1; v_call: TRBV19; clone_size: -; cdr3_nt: TGTGCCAGTAGTATAGGGGACAGGGGTACTGAAGCTTTCTTT; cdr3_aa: CASSIGDRGTEAFF
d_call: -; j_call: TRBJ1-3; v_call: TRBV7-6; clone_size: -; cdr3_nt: TGTGCCAGCAGCTTAGGGACCGGAGGTGCTGGAAACACCATATATTTT; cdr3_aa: CASSLGTGGAGNTIYF
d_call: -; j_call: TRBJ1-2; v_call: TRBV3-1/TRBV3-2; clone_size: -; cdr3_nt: TGTGCCAGCAGCCAAGATTGGACAGAGCATGGCTACACCTTC; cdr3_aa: CASSQDWTEHGYTF
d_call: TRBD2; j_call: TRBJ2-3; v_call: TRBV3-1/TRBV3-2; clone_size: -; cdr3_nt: TGTGCCAGCAGCCTTAGTCTCCGTAGACTAGCGGGGGTTCGACCAGATACGCAGTATTTT; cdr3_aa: CASSLSLRRLAGVRPDTQYF
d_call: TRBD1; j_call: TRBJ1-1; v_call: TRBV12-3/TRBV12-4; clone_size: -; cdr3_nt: TGTGCCAGCAGTTGGGACAGGGGGCAGAGGGCTTTCTTT; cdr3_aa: CASSWDRGQRAFF
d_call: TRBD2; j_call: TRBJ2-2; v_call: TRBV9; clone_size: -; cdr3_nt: TGTGCCAGCAGCGTAGACGGGGGGGTCGACGGGGAGCTGTTTTTT; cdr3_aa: CASSVDGGVDGELFF
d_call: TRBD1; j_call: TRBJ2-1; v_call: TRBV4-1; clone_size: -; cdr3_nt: TGCGCCAGCAGCCAAGCGGGACAGGGGAATCATGAGCAGTTCTTC; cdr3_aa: CASSQAGQGNHEQFF
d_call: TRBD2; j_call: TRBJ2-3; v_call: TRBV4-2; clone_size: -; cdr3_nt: TGTGCCAGCAGCCCCACTAGCGGGGGGGCAGATACGCAGTATTTT; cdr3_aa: CASSPTSGGADTQYF